These T cell receptor beta chains were read from a single sample in a study of OX40 agonist ivuxolimab in advanced cancers. The assay was immunoSEQ multiplex PCR, and TCRdb's table has in-frame clones only and misses some. The table has about 100,000 clones, roughly 87% seen once. Sequencing used CD4+ or CD8+ T cells sorted from blood, obtained in a trial of the OX40 agonist ivuxolimab. The receptors come from an adult with an advanced solid tumor such as melanoma, head and neck, liver or kidney cancer. Both conserved end residues are part of each CDR3. The order of the fields is clone size, D gene, V gene, J gene, CDR3 DNA, CDR3 protein. D genes are given only for firm matches. Size tells how often a clone was seen (once, few, many) or the class of an expanded clone, and some rows leave it out.

-,-,TRBV4-2,TRBJ2-3,TGTGCCAGCAGCCACATAGCCCCTGGCACAGATACGCAGTATTTT,CASSHIAPGTDTQYF
-,TRBD1,TRBV28,TRBJ1-2,TGTGCCAGCAGTTCAGGGACAGGGGGATATGGCTACACCTTC,CASSSGTGGYGYTF
-,TRBD1,TRBV6-5,TRBJ1-2,TGTGCCAGCAGCCGGGGACAGCACTATGGCTACACCTTC,CASSRGQHYGYTF
few,-,TRBV19,TRBJ2-1,TGTGCCAGTAGTATTACAGGGAGCTCCTACAATGAGCAGTTCTTC,CASSITGSSYNEQFF
-,TRBD2,TRBV4-3,TRBJ2-3,TGCGCCAGCAGCCAAGATAGGGGACTAGCGGGAGGGCCGACAGATACGCAGTATTTT,CASSQDRGLAGGPTDTQYF
-,TRBD1,TRBV19,TRBJ1-1,TGTGCCAGTATGCGGACAGGGGGCACTGAAGCTTTCTTT,CASMRTGGTEAFF
-,TRBD2,TRBV2,TRBJ2-1,TGTGCCAGCAGCCGCGAGCGGGAGTTCGATCAGTTCTTC,CASSREREFDQFF
-,-,TRBV7-7,TRBJ2-4,TGTGCTAGCAGCTTATTTGCCCCCCAGCGGACATACAAAAACATTCAGTACTTC,CASSLFAPQRTYKNIQYF
-,TRBD1,TRBV5-6,TRBJ2-1,TGTGCCAGCAGCTTCCGGGACAGGGTACTCAATGAGCAGTTCTTC,CASSFRDRVLNEQFF
-,TRBD2,TRBV11-2,TRBJ2-7,TGTGCCAGCAGCTTAGATTCGGGTAGCGGGCTAGCCTACGAGCAGTACTTC,CASSLDSGSGLAYEQYF
once,-,TRBV27,TRBJ2-1,TGTGCCAGCAGTTCCGCGCGGGGGCGTGGGCGGTTCTTC,CASSSARGRGRFF
-,-,TRBV7-2,TRBJ2-7,TGTGCCAGCAGCTTAACGTACGAGCAGTACTTC,CASSLTYEQYF
-,-,TRBV7-2,TRBJ1-5,TGTGCCAGCAGCTTAGCCGGGACAAATAGCAATCAGCCCCAGCATTTT,CASSLAGTNSNQPQHF
-,-,TRBV19,TRBJ2-2,TGTGCCAGTAGTATCAACCCGATTACCGGGGAGCTGTTTTTT,CASSINPITGELFF
-,TRBD1,TRBV6-1,TRBJ1-1,TGTGCCAGCAGCGAAACAGGGGATGGGACTGAAGCTTTCTTT,CASSETGDGTEAFF
-,TRBD2,TRBV11-3,TRBJ2-7,TGTGCCAGCAGCTTAGCGGGTGGGGGAACTAGCGGGAAGTACGAGCAGTACTTC,CASSLAGGGTSGKYEQYF
-,-,TRBV9,TRBJ2-3,TGTGCCAGCAGCGTAGAGAGGGCCCCAGGGACAGATACGCAGTATTTT,CASSVERAPGTDTQYF
-,-,TRBV9,TRBJ2-3,TGTGCCAGCAGCGTAGACCCAGATACGCAGTATTTT,CASSVDPDTQYF
-,TRBD1,TRBV19,TRBJ1-1,TGTGCCAGTAGATCCCAGGGGGTAGTCACTGAAGCTTTCTTT,CASRSQGVVTEAFF
-,TRBD2,TRBV4-3,TRBJ2-2,TGCGCCAGCAGCCGAGGCGGACTAGCGGGAGGGCGGCTTAGCGCCGGGGAGCTGTTTTTT,CASSRGGLAGGRLSAGELFF
-,-,TRBV5-1,TRBJ2-7,TGCGCCAGCAGCTCCGGGCCGGGGGAGGCCTACGAGCAGTACTTC,CASSSGPGEAYEQYF
-,TRBD2,TRBV5-6,TRBJ2-5,TGTGCCAGCAGCTCGAGACTAGCGGGAGGGGGCCGGTGGGAGACCCAGTACTTC,CASSSRLAGGGRWETQYF
once,-,TRBV5-1,TRBJ2-1,TGCGCCAGCAGCTTGCCAGCAGACTACAATGAGCAGTTCTTC,CASSLPADYNEQFF
-,-,TRBV7-9,TRBJ2-2,TGTGCCAGCAGCTTAGCTGCTAGTACCGGGGAGCTGTTTTTT,CASSLAASTGELFF
-,-,TRBV18,TRBJ1-2,TGTGCCAGCTCACCACCGTCCTACTATAGCTACACCTTC,CASSPPSYYSYTF
-,-,TRBV21-1,TRBJ2-6,TGTGCCAGCAGCAACGAACAGGGACCCCCTGGCGGGAGGGCTTCTGGGGCCAACGTCCTGACTTTC,CASSNEQGPPGGRASGANVLTF